Below, 18 T cell receptor beta chains from the same sample are listed, as sequenced in a study of OX40 agonist ivuxolimab in advanced cancers. Sequenced by immunoSEQ multiplex PCR; TCRdb stores in-frame clones only, minus some. The table includes tens of thousands of clones, approximately 85% detected once. The specimen comprised CD4+ or CD8+ T cells sorted from blood, sampled in a trial of the OX40 agonist ivuxolimab. These receptor sequences come from an adult with an advanced solid tumor such as melanoma, head and neck, liver or kidney cancer.

To note about this clone: The germline gene is not matched at one end of the junction; a read error may be the cause. This chain joins TRBV11-2 and TRBJ1-5, with D possibly TRBD1 on 5 matching bases. This CDR3 has 16 residues. In germline, CDR1 is SGHAT, CDR2 FQNNGV. DNA for the CDR3: TGTGCCGGCAGCTTAGGGTGGGGCAGGGATCATCAGCCCCAGCATTTT. This encodes CAGSLGWGRDHQPQHF.

This chain links TRBV7-2 with TRBJ1-2; 8 nucleotides line up with TRBD1. Germline CDR1 is SGHTA and CDR2 is FQGNSA. This CDR3 comprises 12 residues. Losses at the gene ends were 5 bases for V and 7 bases for J; bases not matched to a gene: 3. CDR3 sequence: CASSGQGSGYTF. The CDR3, as DNA: TGTGCCAGCAGCGGACAGGGTTCTGGCTACACCTTC.

The genes are TRBV7-2 and TRBJ1-6, with D uncertain. Germline V gene data show CDR1 as SGHTA and CDR2 as FQGNSA. Trimming removed 1 base at V and 7 bases at J, with 11 bases between. This CDR3 region has 15 residues. CDR3 sequence (DNA): TGTGCCAGCAGCTTAGATTTGGGTACCAATTCACCCCTCCACTTT. Translation: CASSLDLGTNSPLHF.

The chain carries TRBV10-3 and TRBJ1-2, with 7 bases that match TRBD1. This CDR3 region has 14 residues. Germline CDR1 is ENHRY and CDR2 is SYGVKD. V was clipped by 6 bases and J by 1 base; unmatched bases: 5. CDR3 amino acids: CAISGTAINYGYTF. DNA for the CDR3: TGTGCCATCAGCGGGACAGCGATTAACTATGGCTACACCTTC.

This rearrangement joins TRBV11-1 to TRBJ1-1; possible D gene TRBD1, 5 bases. Germline V CDR1 and CDR2: SGHAT, FQDESV (reference sequence). The V and J ends lost 1 base and 6 bases respectively, with 12 bases between them. The CDR3 extends over 14 amino acids. CDR3 nucleotide sequence: TGTGCCAGCAGCTTAGGGAGAGGGGACGCTGAAGCTTTCTTT. This encodes CASSLGRGDAEAFF.

This clone came up once. The V call is TRBV7-2, the J call TRBJ2-5; perhaps TRBD2 as D (6 bases). Germline V gene lookup returns CDR1 SGHTA and CDR2 FQGNSA. The V end was cut by 3 bases, the J end by 1 base, with 15 bases between. CDR3 size: 16 residues. The CDR3 DNA follows: TGTGCCAGCAGCTTGTACCTAGCGACTCTCCAAGAGACCCAGTACTTC. Translation: CASSLYLATLQETQYF.

The chain recombines TRBV28 with TRBJ2-6, with D perhaps TRBD1 (6 bases). Germline CDR1 MDHEN, CDR2 SYDVKM. CDR3 length: 15 amino acids. V lost 6 bases to trimming and J lost 1 base, with 10 bases between them. The CDR3 DNA reads TGTGCCAGCAGCAAAACAGGGTCTGGGGCCAACGTCCTGACTTTC. This gives the protein CASSKTGSGANVLTF.

The rearrangement links TRBV7-8 to TRBJ2-3, with D possibly matching TRBD2 (6 bases). Trimming cost V 1 base and J 4 bases, with 9 bases left between them. Germline lookup yields CDR1 SGHVS and CDR2 FQNEAQ. This CDR3 contains 14 residues. The CDR3 DNA reads TGTGCCAGCAGCTTAGGGGGAGGACCAGATACGCAGTATTTT. Protein sequence: CASSLGGGPDTQYF. Looking up the rest from reference TRBV7-8 and TRBJ2-3 gives the full variable domain: GAGVSQSPRYKVAKRGQDVALRCDPISGHVSLFWYQQALGQGPEFLTYFQNEAQLDKSGLPSDRFFAERPEGSVSTLKIQRTQQEDSAVYLCASSLGGGPDTQYFGPGTRLTVL.

The V gene is TRBV6-4, the J gene TRBJ2-1; D ambiguous. CDR3 length equals 13 residues. Deletions cut 5 bases from V and 5 bases from J, with 10 bases between. Per the germline V gene, CDR1 is MRHNA and CDR2 is SNTAGT. In nucleotides, the CDR3 is TGTGCCAGCAGTCCAGCGCATAACAATGAGCAGTTCTTC. Its protein is CASSPAHNNEQFF.

The chain uses TRBV2 and TRBJ1-5; weak D call: TRBD1 (6 bases). Germline assignment: CDR1 SNHLY and CDR2 FYNNEI. V shed 6 bases and J shed 4 bases, with 13 bases lying between them. The CDR3 is 14 residues long. CDR3 coding DNA: TGTGCCAGCAGCGAACAGGGTCAGAATCAGCCCCAGCATTTT. The encoded protein is CASSEQGQNQPQHF. Full variable domain (outside the CDR3, taken from reference TRBV2 and TRBJ1-5): EPEVTQTPSHQVTQMGQEVILRCVPISNHLYFYWYRQILGQKVEFLVSFYNNEISEKSEIFDDQFSVERPDGSNFTLKIRSTKLEDSAMYFCASSEQGQNQPQHFGDGTRLSIL.

This chain joins TRBV2 and TRBJ1-4; 9 positions agree with TRBD1. CDR3 size: 17 residues. The ends lost 7 bases at V and 3 bases at J; junction bases unmatched: 12. CDR1 is SNHLY, CDR2 FYNNEI, per germline. The DNA for the CDR3 is TGTGCCAGCATGCTAGGACAGGGGAGAGGGGCTAATGAAAAACTGTTTTTT. This gives the protein CASMLGQGRGANEKLFF.

The rearrangement joins TRBV5-1 to TRBJ2-2; either TRBD1 or TRBD2 may fit D (5 bases each). Trimming pared 0 bases from V and 1 base from J, leaving 10 bases between. The CDR3 is made up of 16 amino acids. Per the germline V gene, CDR1 is SGHRS and CDR2 is YFSETQ. CDR3 sequence (DNA): TGCGCCAGCAGCTTGGAGGGACGGTTGAACACCGGGGAGCTGTTTTTT. It specifies CASSLEGRLNTGELFF.

CDR3: CAWSGDTANYGYTF. The CDR3 DNA reads TGTGCCTGGAGTGGGGATACAGCTAACTATGGCTACACCTTC. This rearrangement joins TRBV30 to TRBJ1-2; D remains ambiguous. This CDR3 region has 14 residues. Germline assignment: CDR1 GTSNPN and CDR2 SVGIG (reference sequence). Trimming shortened V by 1 base and J by 0 bases, and 9 bases separated the two germline ends. Together with reference TRBV30 and TRBJ1-2, the CDR3 gives the full variable domain: SQTIHQWPATLVQPVGSPLSLECTVEGTSNPNLYWYRQAAGRGLQLLFYSVGIGQISSEVPQNLSASRPQDRQFILSSKKLLLSDSGFYLCAWSGDTANYGYTFGSGTRLTVV.

The chain couples TRBV28 to TRBJ2-7; 9 bases match TRBD1. This CDR3 spans 15 amino acids. J gave up 3 bases and V 5 bases, and 8 bases lay outside the gene matches. Germline lookup yields CDR1 MDHEN and CDR2 SYDVKM. In DNA, the CDR3 is TGTGCCAGCAGTCTTAACCCGGGACAGGGCTACGAGCAGTACTTC. Amino acid sequence: CASSLNPGQGYEQYF.

This clone was detected a few times. This chain links TRBV7-2 with TRBJ1-1, with D possibly matching TRBD1 (5 bases). The germline gives CDR1 SGHTA, CDR2 FQGNSA. The CDR3 contains 11 residues. V was cut by 8 bases and J by 3 bases, with 7 bases left in between. The CDR3 DNA sequence: TGTGCCAGCGAAGGGGACACTGAAGCTTTCTTT. Amino acids: CASEGDTEAFF.

The chain has TRBV5-4 and TRBJ1-4; D remains unclear. This CDR3 has 14 amino acids. Per the germline V gene, CDR1 is SGHNT and CDR2 is YYREEE (reference sequence). Trimming cost V 0 bases and J 5 bases, with 8 bases left between them. CDR3 coding DNA: TGTGCCAGCAGCTTGGGCGGTTCCAATGAAAAACTGTTTTTT. This encodes CASSLGGSNEKLFF.

The V gene is TRBV6-1, the J gene TRBJ2-1; 7 bases match TRBD2. V trimming: 4 bases; J trimming: 3 bases; junction bases outside the gene matches: 18. The germline CDR1 and CDR2 sequences are MNHNS and SASEGT. The CDR3 runs 19 residues. CDR3 region: CASSAHSGTIGRVYNEQFF. The CDR3 region has the DNA TGTGCCAGCAGTGCCCACTCCGGGACTATCGGTCGAGTCTACAATGAGCAGTTCTTC.

The chain carries TRBV7-3 and TRBJ1-6; D is unclear. The CDR3 consists of 15 residues. From germline, CDR1 is SGHTA and CDR2 FQGTGA. Trimming took off 4 bases at V and 8 bases at J, with 15 bases between the two ends. The CDR3, as DNA: TGTGCCAGCAGCTCTGCTGGAGGTCGAGATTCACCCCTCCACTTT. It translates to CASSSAGGRDSPLHF.